Sequencing of this T cell receptor (beta chain) was carried out in a study of cytotoxic CD8 clonotypes in ibrutinib-treated CLL. Study-level information: Sample averages reached about 250,000 productive templates and 80,000 to 100,000 productive rearrangements. Study conclusions and caveats: A rise in clonality was seen at ibrutinib response, and a fall back toward baseline was seen at progression.

Germline values: CDR1 GTSNPN, CDR2 SVGIG (reference sequence). V was pared by 4 bases and J by 5 bases, with 12 bases between. The CDR3 contains 13 residues. Assay used: immunoSEQ multiplex PCR; TCRdb lists only in-frame clones, some missing. The sample holds under 150,000 clones; about 84% are singletons and the top ten take 6.5% to 8%. Worth noting for this clone: Antigen: not known.

The chain carries TRBV30 and TRBJ2-1, with TRBD2 as a possible D gene (6 bases). The receptor was isolated from a human donor with chronic lymphocytic leukemia. The source material was PBMCs, sampled after 36 months of ibrutinib treatment. The CDR3: CAWNLGSHNEQFF. The CDR3 nucleotides are TGTGCCTGGAATCTCGGGAGTCACAATGAGCAGTTCTTC.